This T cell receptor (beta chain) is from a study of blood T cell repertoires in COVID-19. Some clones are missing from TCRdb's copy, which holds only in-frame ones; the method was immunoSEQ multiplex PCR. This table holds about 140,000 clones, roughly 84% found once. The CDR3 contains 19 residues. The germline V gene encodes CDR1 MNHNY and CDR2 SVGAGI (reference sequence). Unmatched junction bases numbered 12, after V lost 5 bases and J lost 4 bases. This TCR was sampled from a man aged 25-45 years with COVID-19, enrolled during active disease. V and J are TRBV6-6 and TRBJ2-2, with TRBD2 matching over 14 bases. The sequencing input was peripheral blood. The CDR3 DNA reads TGTGCCAGCAGTCGTTCCGGGACTAGCGGGAGCGCTCCCACCGGGGAGCTGTTTTTT. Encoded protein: CASSRSGTSGSAPTGELFF.